A selection of T cell receptor beta chains follows, all from one sample in a study of blood T cell repertoires in COVID-19. Sequenced by immunoSEQ multiplex PCR; TCRdb stores in-frame clones only, minus some. The sample includes about 260,000 clones, around 84% of them seen just once. Sequences were obtained from peripheral blood. These receptors originate from a man aged 55 to 70 with acute or convalescent COVID-19. CDR3s include the opening cysteine and the closing phenylalanine or tryptophan. A D gene is named only where the DNA matches it firmly. Expanded clones are given a class, and other clones once, few, many or no size at all.

>TRBD1|TRBV28|TRBJ2-7|.
CASRPPGQGVKEQYF
TGTGCCAGCAGACCACCGGGACAGGGTGTAAAGGAGCAGTACTTC
>TRBD2|TRBV7-3|TRBJ2-3|once
CASSFRSGGPDTQYF
TGTGCCAGCAGCTTTCGGTCGGGGGGGCCAGATACGCAGTATTTT
>.|TRBV28|TRBJ2-2|.
CASRQGGDTGELFF
TGTGCCAGCAGACAGGGGGGGGACACCGGGGAGCTGTTTTTT
>TRBD2|TRBV11-1|TRBJ2-1|.
CASSLGGTRGNEQFF
TGTGCCAGCAGCTTAGGGGGGACTAGGGGCAATGAGCAGTTCTTC
>TRBD1|TRBV6-5|TRBJ1-1|once
CASIIGTGKVEAFF
TGTGCCAGCATCATAGGGACAGGGAAGGTGGAAGCTTTCTTT
>.|TRBV11-2|TRBJ2-5|.
CASSSGTGQETQYF
TGTGCCAGCAGCTCCGGGACTGGACAAGAGACCCAGTACTTC
>.|TRBV7-7|TRBJ2-1|.
CASSLSPISYNEQFF
TGTGCTAGCAGCTTAAGTCCTATCTCCTACAATGAGCAGTTCTTC
>TRBD1|TRBV29-1|TRBJ1-1|.
CSVGRGQGYEAFF
TGCAGCGTTGGCAGGGGACAGGGGTATGAAGCTTTCTTT
>.|TRBV7-2|TRBJ1-4|.
CASSPSYLETNEKLFF
TGTGCCAGCAGCCCCTCCTACCTGGAGACTAATGAAAAACTGTTTTTT
>.|TRBV14|TRBJ1-4|.
CASSRATNEKLFF
TGTGCCAGCAGTCGGGCAACTAATGAAAAACTGTTTTTT
>.|TRBV29-1|TRBJ2-4|.
CSVAGEVGGIQYF
TGCAGCGTTGCTGGGGAGGTCGGGGGCATTCAGTACTTC
>.|TRBV4-1|TRBJ2-5|.
CASSRREEETQYF
TGCGCCAGCAGCCGAAGAGAGGAAGAGACCCAGTACTTC